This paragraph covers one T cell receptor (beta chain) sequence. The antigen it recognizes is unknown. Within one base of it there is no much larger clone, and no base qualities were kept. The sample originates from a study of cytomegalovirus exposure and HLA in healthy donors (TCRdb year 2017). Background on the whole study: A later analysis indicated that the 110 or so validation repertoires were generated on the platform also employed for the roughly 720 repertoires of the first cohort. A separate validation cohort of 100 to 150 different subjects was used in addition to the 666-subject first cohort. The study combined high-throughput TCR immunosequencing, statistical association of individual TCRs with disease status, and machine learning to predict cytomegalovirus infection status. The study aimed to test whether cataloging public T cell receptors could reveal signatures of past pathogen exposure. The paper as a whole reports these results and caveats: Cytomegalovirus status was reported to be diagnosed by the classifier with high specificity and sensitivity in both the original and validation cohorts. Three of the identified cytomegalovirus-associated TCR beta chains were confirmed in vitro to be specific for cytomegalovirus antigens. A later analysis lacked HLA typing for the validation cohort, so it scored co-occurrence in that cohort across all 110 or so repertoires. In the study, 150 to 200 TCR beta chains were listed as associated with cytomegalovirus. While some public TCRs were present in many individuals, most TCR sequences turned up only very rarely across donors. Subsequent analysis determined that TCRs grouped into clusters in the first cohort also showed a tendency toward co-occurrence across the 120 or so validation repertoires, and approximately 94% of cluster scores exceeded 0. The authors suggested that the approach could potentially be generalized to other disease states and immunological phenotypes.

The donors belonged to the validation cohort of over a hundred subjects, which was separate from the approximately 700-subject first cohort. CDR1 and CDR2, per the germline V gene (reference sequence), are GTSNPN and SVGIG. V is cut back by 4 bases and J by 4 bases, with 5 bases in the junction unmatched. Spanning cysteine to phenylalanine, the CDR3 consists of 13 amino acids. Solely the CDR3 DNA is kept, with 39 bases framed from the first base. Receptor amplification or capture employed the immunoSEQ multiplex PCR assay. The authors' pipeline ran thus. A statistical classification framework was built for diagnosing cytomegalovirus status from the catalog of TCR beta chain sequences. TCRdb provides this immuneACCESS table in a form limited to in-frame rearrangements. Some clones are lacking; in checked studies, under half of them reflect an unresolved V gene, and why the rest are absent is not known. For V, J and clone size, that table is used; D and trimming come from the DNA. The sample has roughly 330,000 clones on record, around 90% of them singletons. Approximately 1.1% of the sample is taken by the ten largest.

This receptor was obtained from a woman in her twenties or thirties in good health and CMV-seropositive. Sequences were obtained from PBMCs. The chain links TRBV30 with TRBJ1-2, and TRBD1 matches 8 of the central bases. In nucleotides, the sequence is TGTGCCTGGAATGGACAGGGCGGCTATGGCTACACCTTC. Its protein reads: CAWNGQGGYGYTF.